Detailed here is one T cell receptor beta chain. What it binds is unknown. Germline V gene data show CDR1 as SNHLY and CDR2 as FYNNEI. This CDR3 spans 16 amino acids. The V end lost 1 base, the J end lost 0 bases, and 13 bases lay between the germline ends. This entry is derived from a study of long-term antiretroviral therapy in people with HIV. Study conclusions and caveats: Researchers lacked any data on ART adherence, viral resistance or therapy changes. Diversity remained lower than transplant donor controls, even though it increased after ART.

The assay used was immunoSEQ (version v3.0), run at survey level. The table came from immunoSEQ multiplex PCR; TCRdb's copy has only in-frame clones and leaves some out. The data contain fewer than 25,000 clones, approximately 80% of them singletons. The chain joins TRBV2 to TRBJ2-7; no firm D call. The starting material was unsorted PBMCs, obtained 4.4 years after starting antiretroviral therapy. The TCR comes from a man aged 25-45 years with HIV. The CDR3 DNA reads as TGTGCCAGCAGTGAAGTTAGGGCCGTTAGCTCCTACGAGCAGTACTTC. It translates to CASSEVRAVSSYEQYF.